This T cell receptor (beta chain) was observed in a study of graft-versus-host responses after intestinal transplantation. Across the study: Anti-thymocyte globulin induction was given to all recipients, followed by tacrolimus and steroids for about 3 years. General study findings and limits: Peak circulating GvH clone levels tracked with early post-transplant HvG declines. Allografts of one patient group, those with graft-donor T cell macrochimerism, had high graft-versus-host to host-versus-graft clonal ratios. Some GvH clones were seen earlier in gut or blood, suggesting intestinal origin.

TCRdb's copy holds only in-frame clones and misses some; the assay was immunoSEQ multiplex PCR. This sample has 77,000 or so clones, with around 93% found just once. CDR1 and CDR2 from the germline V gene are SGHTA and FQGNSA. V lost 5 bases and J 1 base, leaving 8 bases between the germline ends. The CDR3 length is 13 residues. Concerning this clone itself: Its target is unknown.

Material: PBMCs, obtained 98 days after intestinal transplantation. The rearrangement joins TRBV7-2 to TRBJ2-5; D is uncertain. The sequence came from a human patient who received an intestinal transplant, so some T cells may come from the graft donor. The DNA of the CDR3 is TGTGCCAGCAGCCGACACTCCCAAGAGACCCAGTACTTC. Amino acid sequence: CASSRHSQETQYF.